One sample yielded the 4 T cell receptor beta chains listed below, sequenced in a study of cytomegalovirus exposure and HLA in healthy donors. Clones were read by immunoSEQ multiplex PCR, and TCRdb kept only the in-frame ones, dropping some. The profile covers roughly 350,000 clones, with 75% to 90% appearing a single time and around 0.8% taken by the ten largest. Sample: PBMCs. These receptors all stem from a woman in her late teens or twenties in good health and CMV-seronegative.

The CDR3 DNA sequence: TGTGCCAGCAGCTTGCAGGGTGCGGAAAAACTGTTTTTT. It is translated as CASSLQGAEKLFF. The chain carries TRBV5-4 and TRBJ1-4, with D maybe TRBD1 (5 bases). The CDR3 is 13 residues long. Trimming shortened V by 1 base and J by 8 bases, and 9 bases separated the two germline ends. Germline lookup yields CDR1 SGHNT and CDR2 YYREEE (reference sequence).

The rearrangement uses TRBV7-6 and TRBJ2-2; 8 bases map to TRBD1. The trim removed 0 bases at V and 1 base at J, leaving 4 bases unmatched. Germline lookup yields CDR1 SGHVS and CDR2 FNYEAQ. This CDR3 region has 17 residues. CDR3 DNA: TGTGCCAGCAGCTTAGCGGCGGGGACAGGGAACACCGGGGAGCTGTTTTTT. Residues: CASSLAAGTGNTGELFF.

The chain has TRBV29-1 and TRBJ1-1; a possible D gene is TRBD1 (5 bases). This CDR3 comprises 13 residues. CDR1 is SQVTM and CDR2 is ANQGSEA in the germline V gene. V was trimmed by 4 bases and J by 1 base, leaving 10 bases between them. The CDR3 DNA is TGCAGCGTTGTCCAGGGTTGGAACACTGAAGCTTTCTTT. This gives the protein CSVVQGWNTEAFF. Full variable domain (missing parts from reference TRBV29-1 and TRBJ1-1): SAVISQKPSRDICQRGTSLTIQCQVDSQVTMMFWYRQQPGQSLTLIATANQGSEATYESGFVIDKFPISRPNLTFSTLTVSNMSPEDSSIYLCSVVQGWNTEAFFGQGTRLTVV.

This clone was seen just once. The rearrangement joins TRBV20-1 to TRBJ2-1; TRBD2 matches at 8 bases. V was pared by 5 bases and J by 14 bases, with 8 bases of the junction left unmatched. The CDR3 runs to 11 residues. CDR1 and CDR2 from the germline V gene are DFQATT and SNEGSKA (reference sequence). The CDR3 DNA reads as TGCAGTGCTTATAAGGGACTAGGCAAGTTCTTC. It codes for CSAYKGLGKFF.